This is a list of T cell receptor beta chains from one sample in a study of T cell responses to AZD1222 COVID-19 vaccine. Assay used: immunoSEQ multiplex PCR; TCRdb lists only in-frame clones, some missing. The table includes some 150,000 clones, more than 75% detected once. This sample comprised peripheral blood, obtained 28 days after the second AZD1222 dose. These receptors were collected from an adult who received the AZD1222 COVID-19 vaccine. CDR3s include the opening cysteine and the closing phenylalanine or tryptophan. The D gene is left open where the match is weak. Only some rows state a clone size, as once, few, many or a class for expanded clones.

size	V	J	D	DNA	CDR3
.	TRBV5-1	TRBJ2-7	TRBD1	TGCGCCAGCAGTGGACAGGGGAATTTCGGTTACGAGCAGTACTTC	CASSGQGNFGYEQYF
few	TRBV11-2	TRBJ2-7	TRBD2	TGTGCCAGCAGCTTAAGCGGGAGGGCCTCCGAGCAGTACTTC	CASSLSGRASEQYF
.	TRBV7-9	TRBJ1-2	.	TGTGCCAGCAGCCTGGGGACCGGGAGCAACTATGGCTACACCTTC	CASSLGTGSNYGYTF
.	TRBV12-5	TRBJ1-5	.	TGTGCTAGTGGAGAGGGGACGATCGGCAATCAGCCCCAGCATTTT	CASGEGTIGNQPQHF
.	TRBV12-1	TRBJ2-1	.	TGTGCCAGCAGCCCCCGGGCGGGAGTGTCCTACAATGAGCAGTTCTTC	CASSPRAGVSYNEQFF
.	TRBV5-1	TRBJ1-3	.	TGCGCCAGCAGCCCGGGTCCCGGGAATGGAAACACCATATATTTT	CASSPGPGNGNTIYF
.	TRBV10-3	TRBJ1-3	.	TGTGCCATCAGTGCGGCAAAGGGTTCACTTAACACCATATATTTT	CAISAAKGSLNTIYF
.	TRBV25-1	TRBJ2-7	.	TGTGCCAGCAGTGAATCAGTAGAGTCCTACGAGCAGTACTTC	CASSESVESYEQYF
once	TRBV18	TRBJ1-3	.	TGTGCCAGCTCACCAAACTTCCAGGGTGCTATCTCTGGAAACACCATATATTTT	CASSPNFQGAISGNTIYF
.	TRBV7-2	TRBJ1-2	TRBD1	TGTGCCAGCAGCTTCCAGGGGGCGCGAGGCTACACCTTC	CASSFQGARGYTF
.	TRBV3-1/TRBV3-2	TRBJ2-7	.	TGTGCCAGCAGCCAAGATATAGCAAGGGACTCCACTTGGGAGCAGTACTTC	CASSQDIARDSTWEQYF
.	TRBV7-2	TRBJ1-1	TRBD1	TGTGCCAGCAGTTCACAGGGGGGGTTGAACACTGAAGCTTTCTTT	CASSSQGGLNTEAFF
.	TRBV11-2	TRBJ2-5	.	TGTGCCAGCAGCTCAAACACCGGGACGGGGGAGACCCAGTACTTC	CASSSNTGTGETQYF
.	TRBV18	TRBJ1-5	.	TGTGCCAGCACCGGGAACGGCAATCAGCCCCAGCATTTT	CASTGNGNQPQHF
.	TRBV19	TRBJ1-2	TRBD1	TGTGCCAGTAGTACTACGGACAGGGTGGGCGGCTACACCTTC	CASSTTDRVGGYTF
.	TRBV6-5	TRBJ2-5	.	TGTGCCAGCAGTACAAGGTGGCGCGAGGAGACCCAGTACTTC	CASSTRWREETQYF
once	TRBV6-2/TRBV6-3	TRBJ1-1	TRBD1	TGTGCCAGCAGTTACTCCCCTGAGGGGGCGCGAGGTGAAGCTTTCTTT	CASSYSPEGARGEAFF
.	TRBV2	TRBJ2-1	.	TGTGCCAGCAGTCTTCCCTACAATGAGCAGTTCTTC	CASSLPYNEQFF
.	TRBV6-1	TRBJ2-1	.	TGTGCCAGCAGTGAAATTCAGGGCAGGTTTAGGCATGAGCAGTTCTTC	CASSEIQGRFRHEQFF
.	TRBV10-1	TRBJ1-1	.	TGCGCCAGCAGGGGGTCCCTGAACACTGAAGCTTTCTTT	CASRGSLNTEAFF
once	TRBV5-6	TRBJ1-5	TRBD1	TGTGCCAGCAGCTTGGAGGGGGGCAGGGGGCTTCAGCCCCAGCATTTT	CASSLEGGRGLQPQHF
.	TRBV18	TRBJ1-2	TRBD1	TGTGCCAGCTCACCCTCAGGGGGGCAAGCCCACTATGGCTACACCTTC	CASSPSGGQAHYGYTF
.	TRBV27	TRBJ1-4	.	TGTGCCAGCAGTTTATGGGCAACTAATGAAAAACTGTTTTTT	CASSLWATNEKLFF
.	TRBV15	TRBJ1-5	.	TGTGCCACCAACCCGGCAGGGTCCTGGGGGGAGCCCCAGCATTTT	CATNPAGSWGEPQHF
few	TRBV6-6	TRBJ2-7	.	TGTGCCAGCAGTCCCTGGGGTGCCAGCTACGAGCAGTACTTC	CASSPWGASYEQYF
.	TRBV7-3	TRBJ1-2	.	TGTGCCAGCAGCATGGGCTCGCCGGACTATGGCTACACCTTC	CASSMGSPDYGYTF
.	TRBV2	TRBJ2-1	TRBD2	TGTGCCAGCAGGGGGAGGGATGAGCAGTTCTTC	CASRGRDEQFF
.	TRBV2	TRBJ1-5	TRBD1	TGTGCCAGCAGGGGGGACAGCAATAGCAATCAGCCCCAGCATTTT	CASRGDSNSNQPQHF
.	TRBV27	TRBJ1-1	.	TGTGCCAGCAGTCCCCGGTGGAACACTGAAGCTTTCTTT	CASSPRWNTEAFF
.	TRBV5-1	TRBJ2-2	TRBD1	TGCGCCAGCAGCTTCCGGGACAGGGGGAACACCGGGGAGCTGTTTTTT	CASSFRDRGNTGELFF
.	TRBV6-5	TRBJ2-1	.	TGTGCCATCTCAATGAGGCCTTCGGGTGAGCAGTTCTTC	CAISMRPSGEQFF
.	TRBV9	TRBJ1-2	.	TGTGCCAGCAGCGTAACCCCGGACAGTCTGAACTATGGCTACACCTTC	CASSVTPDSLNYGYTF
.	TRBV5-1	TRBJ1-2	.	TGCGCCAGCAGCTTGAATCGGGATAACTATGGCTACACCTTC	CASSLNRDNYGYTF
.	TRBV9	TRBJ1-6	.	TGTGCCAGCAGCGTAGAGGGGGTCAATTCACCCCTCCACTTT	CASSVEGVNSPLHF
.	TRBV5-6	TRBJ1-1	.	TGTGCCAGCAGCTACCAGACTGAAGCTTTCTTT	CASSYQTEAFF
.	TRBV7-9	TRBJ1-1	.	TGTGCCAGCAGCTTGGGGGGAGACACTGAAGCTTTCTTT	CASSLGGDTEAFF
.	TRBV3-1/TRBV3-2	TRBJ2-1	.	TGTGCCAGCAGCCAAGATATCTCGGAAGAGCAGTTCTTC	CASSQDISEEQFF
.	TRBV3-1/TRBV3-2	TRBJ1-1	.	TGTGCCAGCAGCCAAGAAGGAACTGCCGGAGCTTTCTTT	CASSQEGTAGAFF
.	TRBV27	TRBJ2-6	.	TGTGCCAGCAGTATCTCTGGGGCCAACGTCCTGACTTTC	CASSISGANVLTF
.	TRBV19	TRBJ2-1	TRBD2	TGTGCCACCCGACTAGCGGGAGATCGCAATGAGCAGTTCTTC	CATRLAGDRNEQFF
.	TRBV24-1	TRBJ2-1	TRBD2	TGTGCCACCAGTGATGGGGCTAGCGGGAACAATGAGCAGTTCTTC	CATSDGASGNNEQFF
.	TRBV28	TRBJ1-2	.	TGTGCCAGCAGTACCAACGACAGAAACTATGGCTACACCTTC	CASSTNDRNYGYTF
.	TRBV19	TRBJ2-7	TRBD1	TGTGCCAGTAGTACCCAACAGGGGGCCTACGAGCAGTACTTC	CASSTQQGAYEQYF
.	TRBV6-5	TRBJ1-5	.	TGTGCCAGCAGTTTAACTAGCAATCAGCCCCAGCATTTT	CASSLTSNQPQHF
.	TRBV9	TRBJ1-1	TRBD1	TGTGCCAGCAGCGTCGGACAGGGGAGCACTGAAGCTTTCTTT	CASSVGQGSTEAFF
.	TRBV29-1	TRBJ2-3	.	TGCAGCGTTCGAGACAGGAGCACAGATACGCAGTATTTT	CSVRDRSTDTQYF
.	TRBV5-4	TRBJ1-1	.	TGTGCCAGCAGCCCGAACAAGGGAAGAACAACTGAAGCTTTCTTT	CASSPNKGRTTEAFF
once	TRBV10-3	TRBJ1-4	.	TGTGCCTCCCGGCGGGCAGCCGGTGAAAAACTGTTTTTT	CASRRAAGEKLFF
.	TRBV6-4	TRBJ2-3	TRBD2	TGTGCCAGCAGTGCCTTGGAGCGGGAGTTCACAGATACGCAGTATTTT	CASSALEREFTDTQYF
.	TRBV14	TRBJ1-1	TRBD1	TGTGCCAGCAGCCAAGATCTAGGACAGGGGGCGACAAGGAGCACTGAAGCTTTCTTT	CASSQDLGQGATRSTEAFF